The T cell receptor (beta chain) described here comes from a study of T cell responses to AZD1222 COVID-19 vaccine. Study-wide results and caveats: Donors were chiefly white British, with a greater number of females, and clonal diversity was perhaps underestimated. At baseline, seropositivity was found in only a handful of AZD1222 recipients.

The data were produced by immunoSEQ multiplex PCR, yet TCRdb's version contains in-frame clones alone and is incomplete. The table lists about 100,000 clones, about 89% of them singletons. As to this clone: Its antigen is still unknown.

The CDR3 contains 15 residues. The V gene's germline CDR1 is LGHDT and CDR2 YNNKEL (reference sequence). The V and J ends lost 1 base and 3 bases respectively, with 13 bases between them. The receptor's source is an adult who received the MenACWY meningococcal vaccine as a control. The chain couples TRBV3-1 (or the pseudogene TRBV3-2) to TRBJ2-7; no reliable D call. The sample in question was peripheral blood, obtained 28 days after the second dose of the MenACWY control vaccine. The CDR3, as DNA: TGTGCCAGCAGCCAAGGGTCGTGCCATCGCTACGAGCAGTACTTC. It codes for CASSQGSCHRYEQYF.